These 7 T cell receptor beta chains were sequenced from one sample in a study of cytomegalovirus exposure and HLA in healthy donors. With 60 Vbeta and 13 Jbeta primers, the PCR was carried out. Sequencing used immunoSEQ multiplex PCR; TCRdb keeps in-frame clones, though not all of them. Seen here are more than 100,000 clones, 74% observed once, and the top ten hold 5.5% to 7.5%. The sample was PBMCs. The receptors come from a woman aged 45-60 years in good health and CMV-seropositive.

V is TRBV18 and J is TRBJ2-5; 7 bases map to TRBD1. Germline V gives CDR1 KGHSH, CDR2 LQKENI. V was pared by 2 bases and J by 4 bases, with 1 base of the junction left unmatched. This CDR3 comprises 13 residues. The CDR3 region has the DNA TGTGCCAGCTCACCAGACAGGGCAGAGACCCAGTACTTC. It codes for CASSPDRAETQYF. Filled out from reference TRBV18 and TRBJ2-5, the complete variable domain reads NAGVMQNPRHLVRRRGQEARLRCSPMKGHSHVYWYRQLPEEGLKFMVYLQKENIIDESGMPKERFSAEFPKEGPSILRIQQVVRGDSAAYFCASSPDRAETQYFGPGTRLLVL.

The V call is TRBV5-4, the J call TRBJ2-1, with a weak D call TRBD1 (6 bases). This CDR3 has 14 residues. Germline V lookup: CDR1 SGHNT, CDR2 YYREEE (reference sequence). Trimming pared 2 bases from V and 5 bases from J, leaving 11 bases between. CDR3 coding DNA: TGTGCCAGCAGCTTTGGACAGACCAACAATGAGCAGTTCTTC. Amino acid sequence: CASSFGQTNNEQFF.

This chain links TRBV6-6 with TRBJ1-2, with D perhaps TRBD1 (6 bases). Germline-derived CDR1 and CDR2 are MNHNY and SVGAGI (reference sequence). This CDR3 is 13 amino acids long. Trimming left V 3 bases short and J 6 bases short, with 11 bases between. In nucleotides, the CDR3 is TGTGCCAGCAGTTATGGACAGTTCGATGGCTACACCTTC. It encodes CASSYGQFDGYTF.

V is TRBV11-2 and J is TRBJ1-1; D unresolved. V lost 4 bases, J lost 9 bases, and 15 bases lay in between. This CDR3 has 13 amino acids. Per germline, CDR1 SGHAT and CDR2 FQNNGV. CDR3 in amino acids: CASSSAGPGKAFF. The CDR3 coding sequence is TGTGCCAGCAGCTCAGCTGGACCGGGAAAAGCTTTCTTT. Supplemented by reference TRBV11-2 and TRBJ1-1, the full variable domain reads EAGVAQSPRYKIIEKRQSVAFWCNPISGHATLYWYQQILGQGPKLLIQFQNNGVVDDSQLPKDRFSAERLKGVDSTLKIQPAKLEDSAVYLCASSSAGPGKAFFGQGTRLTVV.

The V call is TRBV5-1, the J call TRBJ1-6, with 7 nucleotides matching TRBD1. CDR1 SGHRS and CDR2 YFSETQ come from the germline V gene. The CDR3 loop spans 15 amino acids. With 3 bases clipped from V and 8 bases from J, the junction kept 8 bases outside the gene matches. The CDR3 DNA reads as TGCGCCAGCAGCTCAAGGGGGCGCGGCGATTCACCCCTCCACTTT. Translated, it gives CASSSRGRGDSPLHF.

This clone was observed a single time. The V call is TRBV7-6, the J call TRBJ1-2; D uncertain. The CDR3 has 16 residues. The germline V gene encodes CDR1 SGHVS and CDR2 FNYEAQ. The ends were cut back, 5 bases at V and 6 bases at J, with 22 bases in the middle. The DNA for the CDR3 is TGTGCCAGCAGCCTCGGCGCGGGTCCGGGCGGTAATGGCTACACCTTC. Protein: CASSLGAGPGGNGYTF.

Written as DNA, the CDR3 is TGTGCCACCCTAGACGGACAGGGGGGTAATTCACCCCTCCACTTT. This codes for CATLDGQGGNSPLHF. The chain couples TRBV6-6 to TRBJ1-6, with 10 bases that match TRBD1. The CDR3 has 15 residues. Trimming cost V 10 bases and J 6 bases; bases outside gene matches: 9. Germline lookup yields CDR1 MNHNY and CDR2 SVGAGI (reference sequence).